The sequence of this TCR beta chain was determined in a study of blood T cell repertoires in COVID-19. Generated by immunoSEQ multiplex PCR, the TCRdb table keeps only in-frame clones and is missing some. The data contain 200,000 or so clones, over 80% of them singletons. The CDR3 contains 14 residues. Trimming shortened V by 2 bases and J by 4 bases, and 10 bases separated the two germline ends. CDR1 and CDR2 from the germline V gene are MGHRA and YSYEKL. The clonotype comes from a woman between 40 and 55 years old with acute or convalescent COVID-19. Sequences were obtained from peripheral blood. The V and J genes are TRBV4-1 and TRBJ2-3, with D perhaps TRBD1 (5 bases). The CDR3 protein is CASSQQGRADTQYF. The CDR3 DNA reads as TGCGCCAGCAGCCAACAGGGAAGGGCAGATACGCAGTATTTT.